This T cell receptor (beta chain) was documented in a study of cytomegalovirus exposure and HLA in healthy donors. Study-wide background: A data release that came early held some 84 million unique TCRs from HLA-typed donors. Of all 370 or so donors who were genotyped, 70% to 85% belonged to the Caucasian-associated ancestry cluster. Study-level results: Rates of TCR association differed by HLA locus in a later analysis, with DRB1 highest and HLA-C lowest. The only immune exposure information that was available was CMV serostatus.

On this clone: The antigen is undetermined.

Germline loops: CDR1 KGHSH, CDR2 LQKENI. Trimming took off 3 bases at V and 6 bases at J, with 14 bases between the two ends. This CDR3 is 15 amino acids long. Primers for the PCR totalled 60 Vbeta and 13 Jbeta. The table came from immunoSEQ multiplex PCR; TCRdb's copy has only in-frame clones and leaves some out. The sample has about 110,000 clones; about three quarters are singletons. This sequence joins TRBV18 and TRBJ1-4; tentative D call: TRBD1 (5 bases). The source is a woman aged 60 to 75 in good health and CMV-seropositive. What was sequenced was PBMCs. The CDR3 region is CASSPRRGIDEKLFF. The CDR3 nucleotides are TGTGCCAGCTCACCCAGGCGGGGGATCGATGAAAAACTGTTTTTT.